This is a list of T cell receptor beta chains from one sample in a study of blood T cell repertoires in COVID-19. Using immunoSEQ multiplex PCR, the repertoire was profiled, and TCRdb retains in-frame clones only, with some absent. The table includes around 480,000 clones, 70% to 90% detected once. The sample consisted of peripheral blood. The receptor source for this set is a woman in her fifties or sixties with COVID-19, enrolled during active disease. CDR3s include the opening cysteine and the closing phenylalanine or tryptophan. The D gene is left open where the match is weak. The size of a clone is reported for some rows only, either as once, few or many, or as a class for expanded clones.

NA TRBD1 TRBJ1-2 TRBV7-2 TGTGCCAGCAGCAGAAGACAGGGGGCTCGCTACACCTTC CASSRRQGARYTF
once NA TRBJ2-5 TRBV5-1 TGCGCCAGCAGCTTGTTGGGGCCAGAAGAGACCCAGTACTTC CASSLLGPEETQYF
NA TRBD1 TRBJ1-3 TRBV19 TGTGCCAGTAGTAAGACAGGGAGCTCTGGAAACACCATATATTTT CASSKTGSSGNTIYF
NA NA TRBJ1-2 TRBV30 TGTGCCTGGACCCCCGGGACAATCTATGGCTACACCTTC CAWTPGTIYGYTF
NA TRBD1 TRBJ1-3 TRBV2 TGTGCCAGCAGTGGGGACAGGGGGATGAGCTCTGGAAACACCATATATTTT CASSGDRGMSSGNTIYF
NA NA TRBJ1-5 TRBV4-2 TGTGCCAGCAGCCCGCAGACAGGATATAGCAATCAGCCCCAGCATTTT CASSPQTGYSNQPQHF
NA TRBD1 TRBJ1-1 TRBV27 TGTGCCAGCAGCTTCCGGGACAGGGGGTTCACTGAAGCTTTCTTT CASSFRDRGFTEAFF
NA TRBD1 TRBJ1-5 TRBV6-6 TGTGCCAGCAGTCCGACAGGGAGTGGCAATCAGCCCCAGCATTTT CASSPTGSGNQPQHF
once NA TRBJ1-2 TRBV27 TGTGCCAGCAGTTTGTCGGGGGTTGGCTACACCTTC CASSLSGVGYTF
NA NA TRBJ2-5 TRBV30 TGTGCCTGGAGTGGACAGTTTCGGACCCAGTACTTC CAWSGQFRTQYF
NA NA TRBJ1-2 TRBV2 TGTGCCAGCAAGGGGGGGGCAGAGTATGGCTACACCTTC CASKGGAEYGYTF
NA NA TRBJ1-1 TRBV28 TGTGCCAGCAGTTTAAGACACTTAAGCGGAGCTTTCTTT CASSLRHLSGAFF
NA TRBD2 TRBJ2-3 TRBV28 TGTGCCAGCAGTCGACTAGCGGGGGGTTCAGATACGCAGTATTTT CASSRLAGGSDTQYF
NA NA TRBJ2-5 TRBV5-4 TGTGCCAGCAGCCAGGACAGATCGGAGACCCAGTACTTC CASSQDRSETQYF
NA NA TRBJ1-5 TRBV24-1 TGTGCCACCAGTTTATCAGGGAGGACTCAGCCCCAGCATTTT CATSLSGRTQPQHF
NA TRBD1 TRBJ1-2 TRBV5-5 TGTGCCAGCAGCGAGGACAGGGGTCTGGGCTATGGCTACACCTTC CASSEDRGLGYGYTF
NA NA TRBJ1-4 TRBV11-2 TGTGCCAGCAGCGAACCGGGGGGGTTGGCTAATGAAAAACTGTTTTTT CASSEPGGLANEKLFF
once NA TRBJ2-2 TRBV11-3 TGTGCCAGCAGCCCGTTCACCTCCAGCGGGGAGCTGTTTTTT CASSPFTSSGELFF
NA TRBD1 TRBJ2-4 TRBV28 TGTGCCACCCTGAGGGTTACAGGGGAAAACATTCAGTACTTC CATLRVTGENIQYF
NA NA TRBJ2-3 TRBV10-2 TGCGCCAGCGGGAAGAGGGGGGACAGATCTACAGATACGCAGTATTTT CASGKRGDRSTDTQYF
few NA TRBJ1-3 TRBV7-8 TGTGCCAGCAGCTTTAGTAGAAACACCATATATTTT CASSFSRNTIYF
NA NA TRBJ1-5 TRBV18 TGTGCCAGCTCACCCGCCCCGGGACATTTCGGTCAGCCCCAGCATTTT CASSPAPGHFGQPQHF
NA TRBD2 TRBJ2-1 TRBV7-8 TGTGCCAGCGGAAGCGGGGGGGGGCCCAATGAGCAGTTCTTC CASGSGGGPNEQFF
NA NA TRBJ2-3 TRBV20-1 TGCAGTGCTAGTGATCGGGGAATATACACAGATACGCAGTATTTT CSASDRGIYTDTQYF
NA TRBD1 TRBJ2-7 TRBV24-1 TGTGCCACCAGTGATTCGGGACAGGGGTACGAGCAGTACTTC CATSDSGQGYEQYF
once NA TRBJ2-7 TRBV30 TGTGCCTGGAGTGCAGGCAGGGGTGGCTTCTACGAGCAGTACTTC CAWSAGRGGFYEQYF
NA NA TRBJ2-1 TRBV9 TGTGCCAGCAGCGTATCTAGCGCGCTTTACAATGAGCAGTTCTTC CASSVSSALYNEQFF
NA TRBD2 TRBJ2-3 TRBV13 TGTGCCAGCAGCTCCCGACTAGCGGGTCTTACTAGCACAGATACGCAGTATTTT CASSSRLAGLTSTDTQYF
NA TRBD1 TRBJ1-5 TRBV30 TGTGCCTGGACAGGGGGCGAGGGCAATCAGCCCCAGCATTTT CAWTGGEGNQPQHF
NA TRBD1 TRBJ1-5 TRBV6-6 TGTGCCAGCGCTGGGCAGGGGGAGCGGCAGCCCCAGCATTTT CASAGQGERQPQHF
once TRBD1 TRBJ1-1 TRBV9 TGTGCCAGCAGCGTAGCGGACAGGTTTTCCACTGAAGCTTTCTTT CASSVADRFSTEAFF
NA NA TRBJ1-2 TRBV5-6 TGTGCCAGCAGCTTGGTAGGGGGAGCGAGTGGTGGCTACACCTTC CASSLVGGASGGYTF
NA NA TRBJ1-5 TRBV4-1 TGCGCCAGCAGCCAAGATTCGGCAGGGAGGGGGTTGAGCAATCAGCCCCAGCATTTT CASSQDSAGRGLSNQPQHF
NA NA TRBJ2-3 TRBV7-3 TGTGCCAGCAGCAGATCGGGGGTGGTAGATACGCAGTATTTT CASSRSGVVDTQYF
NA TRBD2 TRBJ2-1 TRBV10-3 TGTGCCATCAGCAATCGACTAGCGGGGGAAAATGAGCAGTTCTTC CAISNRLAGENEQFF
NA NA TRBJ1-2 TRBV18 TGTGCCAGCTCACCATTCGAGTCTAACTATGGCTACACCTTC CASSPFESNYGYTF
NA TRBD1 TRBJ2-7 TRBV7-9 TGTGCCAGCGAGGAGGACAGGGTAAGCTCCTACGAGCAGTACTTC CASEEDRVSSYEQYF